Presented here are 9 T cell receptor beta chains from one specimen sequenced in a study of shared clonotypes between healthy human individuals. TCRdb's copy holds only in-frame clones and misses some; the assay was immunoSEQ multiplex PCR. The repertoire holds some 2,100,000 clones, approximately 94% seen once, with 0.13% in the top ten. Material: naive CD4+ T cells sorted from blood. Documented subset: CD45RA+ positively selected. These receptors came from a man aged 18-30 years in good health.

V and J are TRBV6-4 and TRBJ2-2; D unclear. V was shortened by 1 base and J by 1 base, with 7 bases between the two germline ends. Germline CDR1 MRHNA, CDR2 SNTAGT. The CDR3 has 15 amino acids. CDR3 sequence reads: CASSDYPLNTGELFF. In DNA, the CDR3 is TGTGCCAGCAGTGACTATCCATTGAACACCGGGGAGCTGTTTTTT.

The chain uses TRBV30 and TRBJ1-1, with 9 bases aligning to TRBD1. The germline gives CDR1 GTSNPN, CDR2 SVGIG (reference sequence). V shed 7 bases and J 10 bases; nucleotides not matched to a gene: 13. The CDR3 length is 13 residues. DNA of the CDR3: TGTGCCTCCTCCTCAGCCGGGACAGGGAGAGCTTTCTTT. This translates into CASSSAGTGRAFF. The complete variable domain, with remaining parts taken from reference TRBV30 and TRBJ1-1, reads SQTIHQWPATLVQPVGSPLSLECTVEGTSNPNLYWYRQAAGRGLQLLFYSVGIGQISSEVPQNLSASRPQDRQFILSSKKLLLSDSGFYLCASSSAGTGRAFFGQGTRLTVV.

The CDR3 region has the DNA TGTGCCAGCAGCTTAGCTCTGGGGGCGAGCACTGAAGCTTTCTTT. Translation: CASSLALGASTEAFF. The rearrangement joins TRBV7-9 to TRBJ1-1, with D possibly being TRBD1 (6 bases). The V gene's germline CDR1 is SEHNR and CDR2 FQNEAQ (reference sequence). The CDR3 extends over 15 amino acids. V gave up 0 bases and J gave up 4 bases, with 12 bases separating them.

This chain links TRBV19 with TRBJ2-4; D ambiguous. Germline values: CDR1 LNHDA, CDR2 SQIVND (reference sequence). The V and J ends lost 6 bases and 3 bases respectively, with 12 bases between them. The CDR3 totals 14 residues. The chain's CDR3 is CASRVGSGKNIQYF. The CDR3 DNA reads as TGTGCCAGTAGGGTTGGGTCGGGCAAAAACATTCAGTACTTC.

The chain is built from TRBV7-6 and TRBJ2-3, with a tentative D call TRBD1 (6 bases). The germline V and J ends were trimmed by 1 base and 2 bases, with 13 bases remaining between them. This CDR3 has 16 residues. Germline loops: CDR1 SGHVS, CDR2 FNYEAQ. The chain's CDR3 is CASSLEGQGNTDTQYF. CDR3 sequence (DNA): TGTGCCAGCAGCTTAGAAGGGCAGGGGAACACAGATACGCAGTATTTT.

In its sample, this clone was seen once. The CDR3, as DNA: TGTGCCAGCCGAGTTTTTGGGACGCGGAGTCCCAATCAGCCCCAGCATTTT. It translates to CASRVFGTRSPNQPQHF. This rearrangement joins TRBV28 to TRBJ1-5; possible D gene TRBD1, 5 bases. CDR1 and CDR2 (germline): MDHEN, SYDVKM. This CDR3 has 17 residues. The germline V and J ends were trimmed by 8 bases and 3 bases, with 23 bases remaining between them.

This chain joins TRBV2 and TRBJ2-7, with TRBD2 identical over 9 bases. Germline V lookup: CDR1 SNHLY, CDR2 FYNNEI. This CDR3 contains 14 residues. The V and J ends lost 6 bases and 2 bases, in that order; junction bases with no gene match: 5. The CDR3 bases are TGTGCCAGCAGGCGGGAGGGGGTGGCCTACGAGCAGTACTTC. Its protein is CASRREGVAYEQYF.

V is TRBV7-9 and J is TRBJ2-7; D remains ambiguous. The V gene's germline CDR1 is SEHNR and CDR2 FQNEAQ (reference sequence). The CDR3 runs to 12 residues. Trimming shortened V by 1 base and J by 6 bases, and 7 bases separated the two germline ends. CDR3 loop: CASSLDLGEQYF. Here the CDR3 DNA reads TGTGCCAGCAGCTTAGATCTGGGCGAGCAGTACTTC.

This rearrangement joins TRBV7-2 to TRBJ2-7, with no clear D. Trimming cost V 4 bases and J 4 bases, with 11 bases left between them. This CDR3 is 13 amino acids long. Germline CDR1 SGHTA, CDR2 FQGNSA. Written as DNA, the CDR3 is TGTGCCAGCAGCTCGGTCGCCAGTTACGAGCAGTACTTC. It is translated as CASSSVASYEQYF.